A single T cell receptor beta chain is shown here with its context. The data derive from a study of blood T cell repertoires in COVID-19. At the level of the study: Sites in the United States, Italy and Spain provided acute and convalescent COVID-19 samples. Nucleic acid was either cDNA or gDNA, and it came from T cells, B-cell-depleted T cells, or PBMCs.

The protocol was immunoSEQ multiplex PCR, while the TCRdb copy is restricted to in-frame clones and leaves out a portion. The sample contains about 76,000 clones, approximately 80% of which appear only once. The sequencing input was peripheral blood. This receptor was obtained from a woman in her fifties or sixties with acute or convalescent COVID-19.

The CDR3 here is CASSDPQEGDGYTF. Written as DNA, the CDR3 is TGTGCCAGCAGTGACCCCCAAGAGGGTGATGGCTACACCTTC. The V and J genes are TRBV25-1 and TRBJ1-2; no reliable D call. Trimming shortened V by 3 bases and J by 6 bases, and 14 bases separated the two germline ends. Looked up from germline, CDR1 is MGHDK and CDR2 is SYGVNS. The CDR3 extends over 14 amino acids.